The 21 T cell receptor beta chains reported below all come from one sample, sequenced in a study of T cell repertoires in cytomegalovirus infection (dated by TCRdb to the late 2010s). The run used an Illumina HiSeq 1500. The public reads were reprocessed in TCRdb via fastp at Q25 and MiXCR, keeping in-frame beta chains. CDR3 protein sequences are deduplicated, and each keeps its most common genes and DNA. A total of under 450,000 distinct CDR3 sequences appear in this sample, roughly 36% of them only once. Together, the top ten hold roughly 13% of the sample. Their antigens remain unidentified. What the treatment or condition label conveys for this sample: in vitro stimulation with specific CMV peptide epitopes to enrich CMV-specific T cells. The sequencing used cultured PBMCs, collected from culture after CMV antigen stimulation. These receptors all stem from a human donor in good health (CMV status not recorded). Some clones in this sample may be carry-over from other donors' samples.

The chain has TRBV12-3 or TRBV12-4 and TRBJ1-5; maybe TRBD1 (6 bases). V lost 8 bases and J lost 3, with 11 bases in between. The CDR3 is 13 amino acids. DNA for the CDR3: TGTGCCAGCCTCGGACAGCCCAATCAGCCCCAGCATTTT. Translated: CASLGQPNQPQHF.

This chain connects TRBV19 to TRBJ1-2; D is undetermined. Trimming pared 5 bases from V and 2 bases from J, leaving 9 bases between. Germline-derived CDR1 and CDR2 are LNHDA and SQIVND (reference sequence). The CDR3 loop spans 13 amino acids. The CDR3 bases are TGTGCCAGTAGTTCGCCAGAGAACTATGGCTACACCTTC. The encoded protein is CASSSPENYGYTF. Full variable domain (rest looked up from reference TRBV19 and TRBJ1-2): DGGITQSPKYLFRKEGQNVTLSCEQNLNHDAMYWYRQDPGQGLRLIYYSQIVNDFQKGDIAEGYSVSREKKESFPLTVTSAQKNPTAFYLCASSSPENYGYTFGSGTRLTVV.

The rearrangement uses TRBV11-2 and TRBJ1-1, with TRBD1 as a possible D gene (6 bases). Germline CDR1 reads SGHAT; CDR2 reads FQNNGV. The CDR3 runs to 16 residues. Between the trimmed V and J ends, which lost 0 bases and 2 bases, there was a span of 13 bases. CDR3 coding DNA: TGTGCCAGCAGCTTAGATTCTTCGACAGGAAACACTGAAGCTTTCTTT. Its protein is CASSLDSSTGNTEAFF.

The chain recombines TRBV6-1 with TRBJ1-1; TRBD1 is a possible D gene (5 bases). This CDR3 has 12 residues. With 10 bases removed from V and 3 bases from J, the gap between germline ends came to 12 bases. Looked up from germline, CDR1 is MNHNS and CDR2 is SASEGT. For the CDR3, the DNA is TGTGCCATATGGACGGGGCACACTGAAGCTTTCTTT. The encoded protein is CAIWTGHTEAFF.

V usage is TRBV25-1 and J usage is TRBJ2-1; D not certain. Germline V gene data show CDR1 as MGHDK and CDR2 as SYGVNS. There are 15 residues in the CDR3. The V end was cut by 2 bases, the J end by 2 bases, with 10 bases between. Here the CDR3 DNA reads TGTGCCAGCAGTGAAGGATCGAAAACCTACAATGAGCAGTTCTTC. This codes for CASSEGSKTYNEQFF.

The rearrangement links TRBV28 to TRBJ2-2; 9 positions agree with TRBD2. Germline loops: CDR1 MDHEN, CDR2 SYDVKM. Trimming removed 5 bases from V and 2 bases from J; junction bases left unmatched: 12. The CDR3 runs 18 residues. CDR3 residues: CASSGGLGSGSNTGELFF. The CDR3 region has the DNA TGTGCCAGCAGTGGGGGCCTGGGTAGCGGGAGCAACACCGGGGAGCTGTTTTTT.

This clonotype appeared a single time. This sequence joins TRBV7-9 and TRBJ2-7; TRBD1 agrees at 9 bases. Germline lookup yields CDR1 SEHNR and CDR2 FQNEAQ (reference sequence). This CDR3 region has 15 residues. Germline trimming cut 5 bases from V and 1 base from J; bases unmatched to any gene: 6. CDR3 nucleotide sequence: TGTGCCAGCAGCCCAATGACAGGGGGATCCTACGAGCAGTACGTC. Protein sequence: CASSPMTGGSYEQYV.

The chain carries TRBV28 and TRBJ2-3; 9 bases are shared with TRBD1. Looked up from germline, CDR1 is MDHEN and CDR2 is SYDVKM. After removal of 3 bases from V and 3 bases from J, the junction contained 7 bases not matched to a gene. This CDR3 is built from 16 residues. In DNA form, the CDR3 reads TGTGCCAGCAGTTTCCCTACAGGGGGCCGTACAGATACGCAGTATTTT. This sequence encodes CASSFPTGGRTDTQYF.

This clonotype has just one count. The chain couples TRBV14 to TRBJ2-2; D perhaps matches TRBD1 (5 bases). Germline V gene sequence: CDR1 SGHDN, CDR2 FVKESK. V was cut by 4 bases and J by 1 base, with 7 bases left in between. This CDR3 comprises 14 residues. In DNA, the CDR3 is TGTGCCAGCAGCCCGGACATGAACACCGGGGAGCTGTTTTTT. Protein: CASSPDMNTGELFF. Based on the CDR3 plus reference TRBV14 and TRBJ2-2, the full variable domain is EAGVTQFPSHSVIEKGQTVTLRCDPISGHDNLYWYRRVMGKEIKFLLHFVKESKQDESGMPNNRFLAERTGGTYSTLKVQPAELEDSGVYFCASSPDMNTGELFFGEGSRLTVL.

The chain employs TRBV6-2 or TRBV6-3 and TRBJ2-3, with 8 bases that match TRBD2. Per germline, CDR1 MNHEY and CDR2 SVGEGT. J gave up 4 bases and V 2 bases, and 8 bases lay outside the gene matches. The CDR3 contains 16 residues. CDR3 residues: CASSYRSGSPPDTQYF. The CDR3 DNA is TGTGCCAGCAGTTACAGAAGCGGGAGTCCCCCAGATACGCAGTATTTT.

This clonotype was picked up a small number of times. The gene calls are TRBV11-3 and TRBJ2-7, with 10 bases identical to TRBD2. The germline V gene has CDR1 SGHNT and CDR2 YENEEA. The CDR3 has 15 amino acids. Germline trimming cut 0 bases from V and 6 bases from J; bases unmatched to any gene: 5. CDR3 amino acids: CASSLDLAGASEQYV. CDR3 DNA: TGTGCCAGCAGCTTAGACCTAGCGGGAGCATCCGAGCAGTACGTC.

The chain is built from TRBV6-2 or TRBV6-3 and TRBJ1-1; no firm D call. The germline CDR1 and CDR2 sequences are MNHEY and SVGEGT. The CDR3 consists of 16 residues. Trimming pared 2 bases from V and 3 bases from J, leaving 16 bases between. CDR3 protein: CASSYEIRSRDTEAFF. CDR3 bases: TGTGCCAGCAGTTACGAAATCAGGAGCCGGGACACTGAAGCTTTCTTT.

The chain is built from TRBV19 and TRBJ1-4; D is undetermined. CDR1 and CDR2 (germline): LNHDA, SQIVND (reference sequence). Trimming left V 6 bases short and J 8 bases short, with 19 bases between. This CDR3 contains 15 residues. The CDR3 region is CASRVGSAGKEKLFF. The CDR3 DNA reads as TGTGCCAGTAGGGTTGGGAGTGCGGGAAAAGAAAAACTGTTTTTT.

This chain connects TRBV6-1 to TRBJ1-6; unclear D gene. The CDR3 consists of 13 residues. V gave up 5 bases and J gave up 3 bases, with 5 bases separating them. Germline loops: CDR1 MNHNS, CDR2 SASEGT. The chain's CDR3 is CASSINYNSPLHF. CDR3 DNA sequence: TGTGCCAGCAGTATTAACTATAATTCACCCCTCCACTTT.

To note about this clonotype: Germline and junction disagree at one end, which may indicate a read error. The chain couples TRBV4-1 to TRBJ1-1, with 7 bases matching TRBD1. The length of the CDR3 is 15 residues. Germline CDR1 reads MGHRA; CDR2 reads YSYEKL. CDR3 region: CASSQEGAGSLEAFF. In DNA form, the CDR3 reads TGTGCCAGCAGCCAAGAGGGGGCAGGGAGTCTTGAAGCTTTCTTT.

This clonotype was seen a few times. The gene calls are TRBV7-2 and TRBJ1-2; D remains ambiguous. From germline, CDR1 is SGHTA and CDR2 FQGNSA. The CDR3 covers 14 residues. V lost 3 bases, J lost 3 bases, and 11 bases lay in between. The CDR3 loop is CASSLSTRYYGYTF. In DNA, the CDR3 is TGTGCCAGCAGCTTGAGCACTAGGTACTATGGCTACACCTTC.

The DNA for the CDR3 is TGTGCCAGCAGCCCGACTACCCACAGCTCCTACGAGCAGTACGTC. Translation: CASSPTTHSSYEQYV. The chain joins TRBV14 to TRBJ2-7; TRBD2 might be the D (5 bases). CDR3 length: 15 amino acids. Between the trimmed V and J ends, which lost 4 bases and 0 bases, there was a span of 13 bases. CDR1 is SGHDN and CDR2 is FVKESK in the germline V gene.

The V gene is TRBV24-1, the J gene TRBJ2-1; 10 bases line up with TRBD2. The CDR3 extends over 17 amino acids. The germline V gene has CDR1 KGHDR and CDR2 SFDVKD. Trimming cost V 0 bases and J 10 bases; bases outside gene matches: 11. This chain's CDR3 is CATSDLLNPSGSNEQFF. CDR3 nucleotide sequence: TGTGCCACCAGTGATTTGCTTAATCCTAGCGGGAGTAACGAGCAGTTCTTC.

This clonotype was detected only a few times. The chain uses TRBV20-1 and TRBJ2-1; the D is unclear. This CDR3 has 13 residues. Germline values: CDR1 DFQATT, CDR2 SNEGSKA (reference sequence). V was trimmed by 3 bases and J by 2 bases, leaving 8 bases between them. CDR3 protein: CSASEATYNEQFF. CDR3 bases: TGCAGTGCTAGTGAGGCCACCTACAATGAGCAGTTCTTC.

V usage is TRBV12-3 or TRBV12-4 and J usage is TRBJ1-2; a possible D gene is TRBD1 (5 bases). The CDR3 extends over 13 amino acids. Trimming shortened V by 7 bases and J by 4 bases, and 13 bases separated the two germline ends. CDR3 in amino acids: CASTWGGGYGYTF. CDR3 sequence (DNA): TGTGCCAGCACCTGGGGGGGAGGCTATGGCTACACCTTC.

This clonotype was counted a few times. The rearrangement joins TRBV28 to TRBJ2-7, with 14 bases matching TRBD2. V trimming: 6 bases; J trimming: 4 bases; junction bases outside the gene matches: 17. The CDR3 sequence is 19 residues long. Germline V CDR1 and CDR2: MDHEN, SYDVKM. In DNA form, the CDR3 reads TGTGCCAGCAGCCCCTCCCCCGGACTAGCGGGAGGCAATGGGTACGAGCAGTACTTC. It translates to CASSPSPGLAGGNGYEQYF.